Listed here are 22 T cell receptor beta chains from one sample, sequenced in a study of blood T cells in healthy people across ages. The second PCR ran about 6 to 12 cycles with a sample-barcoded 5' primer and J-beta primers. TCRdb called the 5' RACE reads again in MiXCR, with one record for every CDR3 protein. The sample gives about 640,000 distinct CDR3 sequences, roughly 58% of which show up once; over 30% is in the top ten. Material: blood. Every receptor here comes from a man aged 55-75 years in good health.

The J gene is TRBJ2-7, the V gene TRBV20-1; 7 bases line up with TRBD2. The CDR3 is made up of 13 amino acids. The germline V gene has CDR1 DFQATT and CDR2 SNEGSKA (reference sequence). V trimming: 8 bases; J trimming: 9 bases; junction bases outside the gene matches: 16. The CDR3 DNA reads TGCAGTACCAAGCGGGGCCCCACAGATACGCAGTACTTC. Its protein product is CSTKRGPTDTQYF.

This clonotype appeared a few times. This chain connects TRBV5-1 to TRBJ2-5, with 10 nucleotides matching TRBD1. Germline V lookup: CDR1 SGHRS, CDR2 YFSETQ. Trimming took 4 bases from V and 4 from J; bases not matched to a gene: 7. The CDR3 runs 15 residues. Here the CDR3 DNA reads TGCGCCAGCAGCAAGACCGGGGACAGGGGAGAGACCCAGTACTTC. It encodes CASSKTGDRGETQYF.

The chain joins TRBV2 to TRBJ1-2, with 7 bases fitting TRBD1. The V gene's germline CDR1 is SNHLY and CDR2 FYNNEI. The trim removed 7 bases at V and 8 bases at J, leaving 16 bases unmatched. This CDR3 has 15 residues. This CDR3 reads CASIPGGQTLGGYTF. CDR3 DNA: TGTGCCAGCATCCCCGGGGGACAGACCCTCGGAGGCTACACCTTC. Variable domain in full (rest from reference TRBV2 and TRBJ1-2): EPEVTQTPSHQVTQMGQEVILRCVPISNHLYFYWYRQILGQKVEFLVSFYNNEISEKSEIFDDQFSVERPDGSNFTLKIRSTKLEDSAMYFCASIPGGQTLGGYTFGSGTRLTVV.

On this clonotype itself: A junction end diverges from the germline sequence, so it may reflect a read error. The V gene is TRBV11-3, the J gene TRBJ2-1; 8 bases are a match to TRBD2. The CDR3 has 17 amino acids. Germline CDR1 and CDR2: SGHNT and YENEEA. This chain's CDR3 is CASPPRGGGDSYNKQFF. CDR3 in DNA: TGTGCCAGCCCTCCTCGGGGGGGCGGGGACTCCTACAATAAGCAGTTCTTC.

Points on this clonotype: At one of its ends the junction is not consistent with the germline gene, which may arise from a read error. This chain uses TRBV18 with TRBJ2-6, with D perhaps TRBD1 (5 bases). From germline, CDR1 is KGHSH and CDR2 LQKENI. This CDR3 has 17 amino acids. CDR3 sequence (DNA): TGTGCCAGCTCACCACAAGCCCAGGCCTCTGGGGCCAACGTCCCGACTTTC. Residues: CASSPQAQASGANVPTF.

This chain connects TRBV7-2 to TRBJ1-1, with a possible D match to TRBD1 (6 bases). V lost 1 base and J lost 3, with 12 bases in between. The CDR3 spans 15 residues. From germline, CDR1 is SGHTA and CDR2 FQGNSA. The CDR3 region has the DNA TGTGCCAGCAGCTTAGAGGCCAGGGGACACACTGAAGCTTTCTTT. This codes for CASSLEARGHTEAFF. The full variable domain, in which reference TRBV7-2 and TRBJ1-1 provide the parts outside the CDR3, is GAGVSQSPSNKVTEKGKDVELRCDPISGHTALYWYRQSLGQGLEFLIYFQGNSAPDKSGLPSDRFSAERTGGSVSTLTIQRTQQEDSAVYLCASSLEARGHTEAFFGQGTRLTVV.

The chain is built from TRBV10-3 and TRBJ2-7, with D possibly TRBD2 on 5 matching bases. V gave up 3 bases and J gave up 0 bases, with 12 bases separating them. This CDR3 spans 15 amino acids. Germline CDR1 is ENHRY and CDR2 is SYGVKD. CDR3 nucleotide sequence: TGTGCCATCAGTGATAAGGGAGCAGACTCCTACGAGCAGTACTTC. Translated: CAISDKGADSYEQYF.

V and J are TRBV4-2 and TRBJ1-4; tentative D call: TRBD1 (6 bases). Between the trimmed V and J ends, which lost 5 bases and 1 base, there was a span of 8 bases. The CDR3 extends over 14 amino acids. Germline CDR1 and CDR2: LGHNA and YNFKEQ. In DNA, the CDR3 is TGTGCCAGCAGCGTCAGGGGAACTAATGAAAAACTGTTTTTT. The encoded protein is CASSVRGTNEKLFF.

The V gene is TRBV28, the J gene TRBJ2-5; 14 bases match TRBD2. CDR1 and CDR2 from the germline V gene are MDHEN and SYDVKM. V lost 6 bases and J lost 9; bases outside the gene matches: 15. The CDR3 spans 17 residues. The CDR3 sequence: CASRRRGTSGGPCAQYF. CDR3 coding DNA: TGTGCCAGCAGAAGAAGAGGGACTAGCGGGGGCCCCTGTGCCCAGTACTTC.

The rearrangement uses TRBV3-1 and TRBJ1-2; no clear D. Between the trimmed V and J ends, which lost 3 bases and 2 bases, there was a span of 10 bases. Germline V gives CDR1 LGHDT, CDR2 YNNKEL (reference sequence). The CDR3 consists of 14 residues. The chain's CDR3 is CASSHVGRNYGYTF. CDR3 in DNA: TGTGCCAGCAGCCATGTGGGCAGAAACTATGGCTACACCTTC.

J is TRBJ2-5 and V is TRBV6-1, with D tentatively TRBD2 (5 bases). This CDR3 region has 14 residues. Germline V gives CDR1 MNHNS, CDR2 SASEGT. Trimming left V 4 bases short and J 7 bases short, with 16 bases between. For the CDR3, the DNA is TGTGCCAGCAGTGCTCTTGCGGCCGGAGGGACCCAGTACTTC. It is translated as CASSALAAGGTQYF.

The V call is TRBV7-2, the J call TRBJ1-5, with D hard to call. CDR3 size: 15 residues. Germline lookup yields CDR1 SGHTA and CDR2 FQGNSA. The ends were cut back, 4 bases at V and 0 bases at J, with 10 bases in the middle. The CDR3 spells CASSSRVNSNQPQHF. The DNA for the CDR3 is TGTGCCAGCAGCTCTAGGGTGAATAGCAATCAGCCCCAGCATTTT.

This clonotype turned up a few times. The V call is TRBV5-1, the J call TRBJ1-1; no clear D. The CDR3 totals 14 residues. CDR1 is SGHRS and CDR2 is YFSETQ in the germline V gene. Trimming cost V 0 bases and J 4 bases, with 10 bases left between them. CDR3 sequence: CASSLDRVTTEAFF. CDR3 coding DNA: TGCGCCAGCAGCTTGGATCGGGTTACCACTGAAGCTTTCTTT.

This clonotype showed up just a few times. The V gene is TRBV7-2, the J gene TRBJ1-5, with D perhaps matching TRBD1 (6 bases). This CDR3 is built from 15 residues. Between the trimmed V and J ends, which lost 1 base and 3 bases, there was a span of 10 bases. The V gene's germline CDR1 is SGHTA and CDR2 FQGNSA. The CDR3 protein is CASSLVTGPNQPQHF. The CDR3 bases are TGTGCCAGCAGCTTAGTTACAGGGCCCAATCAGCCCCAGCATTTT.

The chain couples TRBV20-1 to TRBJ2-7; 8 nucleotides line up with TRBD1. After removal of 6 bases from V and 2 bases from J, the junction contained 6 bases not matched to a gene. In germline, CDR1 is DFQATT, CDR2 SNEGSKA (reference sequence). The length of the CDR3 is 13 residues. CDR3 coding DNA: TGCAGTGCGAGCCAGGGGGCTCCCTACGAGCAGTACTTC. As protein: CSASQGAPYEQYF.

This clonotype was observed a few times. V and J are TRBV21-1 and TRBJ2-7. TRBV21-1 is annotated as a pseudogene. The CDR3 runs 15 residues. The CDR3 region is CASSLRQTEKDEQYF. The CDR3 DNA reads TGTGCCAGCAGCCTGCGACAAACGGAGAAAGACGAGCAGTACTTC.

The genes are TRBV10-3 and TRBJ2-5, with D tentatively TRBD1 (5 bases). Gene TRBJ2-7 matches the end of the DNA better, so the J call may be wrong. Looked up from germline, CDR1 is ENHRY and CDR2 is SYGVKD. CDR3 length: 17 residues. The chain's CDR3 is CAISEYRGAGQPYEQYF. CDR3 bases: TGTGCCATCAGTGAGTACCGCGGTGCCGGACAACCCTACGAGCAGTACTTC.

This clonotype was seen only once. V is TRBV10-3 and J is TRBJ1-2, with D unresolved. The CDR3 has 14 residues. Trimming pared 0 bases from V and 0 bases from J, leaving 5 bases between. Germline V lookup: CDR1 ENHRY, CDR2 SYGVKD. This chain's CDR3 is CAISESQANYGYTF. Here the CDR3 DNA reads TGTGCCATCAGTGAGTCCCAGGCTAACTATGGCTACACCTTC.

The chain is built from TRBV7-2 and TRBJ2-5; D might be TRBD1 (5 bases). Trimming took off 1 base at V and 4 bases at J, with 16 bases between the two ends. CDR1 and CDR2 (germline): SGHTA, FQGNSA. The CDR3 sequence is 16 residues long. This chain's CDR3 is CASSLGLLGRSETQYF. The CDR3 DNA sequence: TGTGCCAGCAGCTTAGGTCTGCTGGGGCGATCAGAGACCCAGTACTTC.

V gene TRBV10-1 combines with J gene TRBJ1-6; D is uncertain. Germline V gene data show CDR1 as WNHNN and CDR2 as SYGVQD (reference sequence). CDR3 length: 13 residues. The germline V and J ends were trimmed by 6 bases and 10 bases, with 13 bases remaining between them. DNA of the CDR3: TGCGCCAGCAGGGCCGACATGCAGTCACCCCTCCACTTT. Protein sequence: CASRADMQSPLHF.

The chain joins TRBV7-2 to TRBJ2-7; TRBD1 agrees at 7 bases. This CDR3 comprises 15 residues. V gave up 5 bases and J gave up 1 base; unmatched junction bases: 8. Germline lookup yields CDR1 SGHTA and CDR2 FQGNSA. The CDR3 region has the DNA TGTGCCAGCAGCCCAGGGACAGACCATTCCTACGAGCAGTACTTC. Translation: CASSPGTDHSYEQYF.

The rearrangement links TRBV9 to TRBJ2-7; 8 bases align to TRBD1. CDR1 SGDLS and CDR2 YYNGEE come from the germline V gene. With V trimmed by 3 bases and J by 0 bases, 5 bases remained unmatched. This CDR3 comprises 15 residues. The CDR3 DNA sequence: TGTGCCAGCAGCGCGACAGGGGCTAGCTCCTACGAGCAGTACTTC. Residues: CASSATGASSYEQYF.